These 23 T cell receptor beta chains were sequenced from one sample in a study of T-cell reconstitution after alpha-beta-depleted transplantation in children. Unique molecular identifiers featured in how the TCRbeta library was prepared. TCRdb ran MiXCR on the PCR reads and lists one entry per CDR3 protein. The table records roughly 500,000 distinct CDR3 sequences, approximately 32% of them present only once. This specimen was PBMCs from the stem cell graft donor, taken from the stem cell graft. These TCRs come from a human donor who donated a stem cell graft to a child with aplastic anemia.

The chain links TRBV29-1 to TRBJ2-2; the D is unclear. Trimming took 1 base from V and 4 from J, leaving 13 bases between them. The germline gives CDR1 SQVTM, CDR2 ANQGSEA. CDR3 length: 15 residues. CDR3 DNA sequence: TGCAGCGTTGAAGTCCCTAGGGCTGCCACCGGGGAGCTGTTTTTT. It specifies CSVEVPRAATGELFF.

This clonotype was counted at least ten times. CDR3 sequence (DNA): TGCAGCGTTGAATGGGTAGCGGGAGTTGTTGTTGAGCAGTTCTTC. Encoded protein: CSVEWVAGVVVEQFF. V gene TRBV29-1 combines with J gene TRBJ2-1; the match to TRBD2 covers 9 bases. The CDR3 has 15 residues. The trim removed 2 bases at V and 9 bases at J, leaving 11 bases unmatched. Germline-derived CDR1 and CDR2 are SQVTM and ANQGSEA.

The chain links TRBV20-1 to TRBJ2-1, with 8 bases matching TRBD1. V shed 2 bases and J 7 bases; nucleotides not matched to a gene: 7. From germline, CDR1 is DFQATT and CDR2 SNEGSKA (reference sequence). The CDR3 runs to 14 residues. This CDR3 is CSARPGQGRNEQFF. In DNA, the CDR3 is TGCAGTGCTAGACCCGGACAGGGTAGAAATGAGCAGTTCTTC.

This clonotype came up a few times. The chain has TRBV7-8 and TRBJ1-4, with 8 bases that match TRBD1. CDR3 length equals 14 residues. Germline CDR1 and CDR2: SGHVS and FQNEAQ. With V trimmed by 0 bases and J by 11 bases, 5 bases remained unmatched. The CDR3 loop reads CASSLASGGAKLFF. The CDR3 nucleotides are TGTGCCAGCAGCTTAGCGTCAGGGGGCGCGAAACTGTTTTTT. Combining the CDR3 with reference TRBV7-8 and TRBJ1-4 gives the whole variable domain GAGVSQSPRYKVAKRGQDVALRCDPISGHVSLFWYQQALGQGPEFLTYFQNEAQLDKSGLPSDRFFAERPEGSVSTLKIQRTQQEDSAVYLCASSLASGGAKLFFGSGTQLSVL.

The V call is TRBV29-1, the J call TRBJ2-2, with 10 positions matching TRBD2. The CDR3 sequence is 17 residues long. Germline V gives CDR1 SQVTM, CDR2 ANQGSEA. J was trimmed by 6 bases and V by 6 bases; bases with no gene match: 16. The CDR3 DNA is TGCAGCGTACAGAAGGGGCTAGCGGGAGATCTCGCCGGGGAGCTGTTTTTT. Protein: CSVQKGLAGDLAGELFF.

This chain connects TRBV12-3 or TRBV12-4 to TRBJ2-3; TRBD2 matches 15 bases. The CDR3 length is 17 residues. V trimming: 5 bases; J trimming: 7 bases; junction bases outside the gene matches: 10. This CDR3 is CASSDGLAGGPRNTQYF. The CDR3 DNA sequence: TGTGCCAGCAGTGACGGACTAGCGGGAGGGCCTCGGAATACGCAGTATTTT.

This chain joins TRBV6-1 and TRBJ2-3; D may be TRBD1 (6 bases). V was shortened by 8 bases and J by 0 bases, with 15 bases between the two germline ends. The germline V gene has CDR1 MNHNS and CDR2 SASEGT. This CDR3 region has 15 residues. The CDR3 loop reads CASCTGLPSTDTQYF. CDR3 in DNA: TGTGCCAGCTGCACAGGGTTACCCAGCACAGATACGCAGTATTTT.

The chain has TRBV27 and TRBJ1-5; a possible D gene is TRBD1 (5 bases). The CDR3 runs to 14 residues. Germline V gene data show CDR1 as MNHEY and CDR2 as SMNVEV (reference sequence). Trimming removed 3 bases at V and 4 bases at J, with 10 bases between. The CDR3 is CASSFRGVNQPQHF. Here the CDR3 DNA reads TGTGCCAGCAGTTTCCGAGGGGTGAATCAGCCCCAGCATTTT.

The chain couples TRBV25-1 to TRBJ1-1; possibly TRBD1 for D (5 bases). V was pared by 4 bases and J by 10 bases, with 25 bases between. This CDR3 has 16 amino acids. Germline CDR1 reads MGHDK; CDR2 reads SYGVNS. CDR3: CASSGQPITLGGRAFF. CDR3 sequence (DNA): TGTGCCAGCAGTGGCCAACCCATAACACTCGGGGGGAGAGCTTTCTTT.

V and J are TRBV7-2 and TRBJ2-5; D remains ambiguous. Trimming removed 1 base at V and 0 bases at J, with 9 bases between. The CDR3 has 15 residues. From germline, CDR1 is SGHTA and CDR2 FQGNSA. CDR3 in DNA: TGTGCCAGCAGCTTAGGAACGGCTTACCAAGAGACCCAGTACTTC. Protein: CASSLGTAYQETQYF. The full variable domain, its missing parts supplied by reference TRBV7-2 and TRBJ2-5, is GAGVSQSPSNKVTEKGKDVELRCDPISGHTALYWYRQSLGQGLEFLIYFQGNSAPDKSGLPSDRFSAERTGGSVSTLTIQRTQQEDSAVYLCASSLGTAYQETQYFGPGTRLLVL.

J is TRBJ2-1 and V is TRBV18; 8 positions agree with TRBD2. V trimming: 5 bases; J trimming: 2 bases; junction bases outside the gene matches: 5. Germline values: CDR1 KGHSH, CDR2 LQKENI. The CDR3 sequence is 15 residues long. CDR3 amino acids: CASSVAGSPYNEQFF. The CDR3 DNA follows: TGTGCCAGCTCAGTAGCGGGGAGCCCCTACAATGAGCAGTTCTTC.

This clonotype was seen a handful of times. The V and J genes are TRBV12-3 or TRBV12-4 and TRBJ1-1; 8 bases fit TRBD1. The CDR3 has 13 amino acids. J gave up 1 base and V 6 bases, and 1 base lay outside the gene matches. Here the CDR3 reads CASRGQANTEAFF. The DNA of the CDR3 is TGTGCCAGCAGGGGACAGGCGAACACTGAAGCTTTCTTT.

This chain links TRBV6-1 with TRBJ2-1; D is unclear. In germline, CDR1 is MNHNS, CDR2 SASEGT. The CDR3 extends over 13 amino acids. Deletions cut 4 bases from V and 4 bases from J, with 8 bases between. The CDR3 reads CASSVLEYNEQFF. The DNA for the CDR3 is TGTGCCAGCAGTGTCCTTGAATACAATGAGCAGTTCTTC.

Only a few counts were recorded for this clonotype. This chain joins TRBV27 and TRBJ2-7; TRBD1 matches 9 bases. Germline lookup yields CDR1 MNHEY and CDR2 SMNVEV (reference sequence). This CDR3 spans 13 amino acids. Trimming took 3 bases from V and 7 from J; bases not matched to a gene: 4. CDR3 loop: CASSLTGGEEQYV. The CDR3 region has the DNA TGTGCCAGCAGTTTGACAGGGGGTGAGGAGCAGTACGTC.

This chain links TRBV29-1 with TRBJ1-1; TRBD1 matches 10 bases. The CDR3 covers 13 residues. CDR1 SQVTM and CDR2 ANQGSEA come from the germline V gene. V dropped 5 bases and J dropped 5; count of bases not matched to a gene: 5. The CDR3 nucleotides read TGCAGCGTTTCTGACAGGGGGCTTACTGAAGCTTTCTTT. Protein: CSVSDRGLTEAFF.

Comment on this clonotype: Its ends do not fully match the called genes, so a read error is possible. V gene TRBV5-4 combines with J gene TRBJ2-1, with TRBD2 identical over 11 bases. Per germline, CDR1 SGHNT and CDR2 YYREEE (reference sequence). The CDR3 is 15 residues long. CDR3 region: CASSSRTSGSNQQFF. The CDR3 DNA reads TGTGCCAGCAGCTCCCGGACTAGCGGGTCCAATCAGCAGTTCTTC.

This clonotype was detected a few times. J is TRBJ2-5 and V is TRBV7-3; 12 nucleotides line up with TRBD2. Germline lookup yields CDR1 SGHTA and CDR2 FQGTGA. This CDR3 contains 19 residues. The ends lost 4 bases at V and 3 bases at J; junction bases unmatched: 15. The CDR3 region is CASSSRPPLAGGPEETQYF. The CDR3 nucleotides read TGTGCCAGCAGCTCGCGCCCGCCCCTAGCGGGAGGGCCGGAAGAGACCCAGTACTTC.

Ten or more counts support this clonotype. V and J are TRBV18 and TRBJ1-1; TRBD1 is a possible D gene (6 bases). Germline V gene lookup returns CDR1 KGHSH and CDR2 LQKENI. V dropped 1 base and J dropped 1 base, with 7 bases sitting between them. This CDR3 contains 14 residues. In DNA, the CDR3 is TGTGCCAGCTCACCACAGGGGGGGAACACTGAAGCTTTCTTT. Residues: CASSPQGGNTEAFF.

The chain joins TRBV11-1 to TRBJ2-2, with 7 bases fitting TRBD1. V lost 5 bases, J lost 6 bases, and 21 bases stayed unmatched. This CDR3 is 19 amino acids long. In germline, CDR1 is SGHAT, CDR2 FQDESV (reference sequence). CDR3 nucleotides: TGTGCCAGCAGCAACCAGGGGGTCCGAGCTCTTCCGCCTTCCGGGGAGCTGTTTTTT. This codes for CASSNQGVRALPPSGELFF.

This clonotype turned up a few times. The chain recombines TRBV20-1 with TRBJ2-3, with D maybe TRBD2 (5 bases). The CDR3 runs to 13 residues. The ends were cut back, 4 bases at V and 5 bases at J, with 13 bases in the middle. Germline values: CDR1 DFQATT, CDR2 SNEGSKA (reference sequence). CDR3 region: CSAKHGKGDTQYF. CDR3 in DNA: TGCAGTGCTAAACACGGGAAAGGAGATACGCAGTATTTT.

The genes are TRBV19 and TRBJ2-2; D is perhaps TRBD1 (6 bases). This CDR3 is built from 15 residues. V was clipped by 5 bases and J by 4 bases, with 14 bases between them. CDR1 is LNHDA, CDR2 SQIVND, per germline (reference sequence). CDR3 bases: TGTGCCAGTAGTTCCACCGGGACACTCACCGGGGAGCTGTTTTTT. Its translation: CASSSTGTLTGELFF.

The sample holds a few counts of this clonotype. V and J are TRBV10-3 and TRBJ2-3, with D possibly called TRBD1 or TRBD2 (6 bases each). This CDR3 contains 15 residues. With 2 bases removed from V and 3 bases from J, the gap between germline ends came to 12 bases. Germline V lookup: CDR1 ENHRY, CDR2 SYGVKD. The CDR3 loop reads CAISEGWGATDTQYF. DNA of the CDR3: TGTGCCATCAGTGAGGGATGGGGGGCAACAGATACGCAGTATTTT.

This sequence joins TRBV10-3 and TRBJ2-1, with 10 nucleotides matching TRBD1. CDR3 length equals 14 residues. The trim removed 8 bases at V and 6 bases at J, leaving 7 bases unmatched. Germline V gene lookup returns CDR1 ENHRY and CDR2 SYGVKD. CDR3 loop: CAIDRDRGSNEQFF. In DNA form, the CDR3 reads TGTGCCATCGACCGGGACAGGGGTTCCAATGAGCAGTTCTTC.